This TCR beta chain was recovered during a study of T cells expressing NK-cell markers. For the study at large: Sorted CD3+CD56-NKG2C+, CD3+CD56+NKG2C- and CD3+CD56+NKG2C+ T cells were the source of the TCR beta repertoires. Eight donors were sequenced, seven testing HCMV-seropositive and one testing seronegative. Notes on the study in general: There were a few donors in whom these clonotypes also led the CD3+CD56-NKG2C+ fraction.

With regard to this clonotype: The antigen remains undetermined.

The CDR3 consists of 14 residues. Germline lookup yields CDR1 LNHNV and CDR2 YYDKDF (reference sequence). Making the TCR beta cDNA relied on 5'RACE template switching with UMIs. TCRdb reprocessed the 5' RACE reads, keeping one entry per CDR3 protein, no DNA. Here the sample table reports roughly 160,000 distinct CDR3 sequences. The chain couples TRBV15 to TRBJ2-7. The source of this sequence is a woman aged 18-70 years in good health. The sequenced material came from blood T cells: a sorted CD56 or NKG2C T cell subset, CD4+ or CD8+ T cells, or bulk PBMC T cells (not recorded which). The CDR3: CATSKGRDSYEQYF.